The 10 T cell receptor beta chains below come from one sample, sequenced in a study of yellow fever vaccine responses in identical twins. In TCRdb, the RT-PCR reads were re-called with MiXCR into one record per CDR3 protein. The table has 9,500 to 11,000 distinct CDR3 sequences, roughly 82% seen once. This material consisted of T cells from blood (PBMCs), unsorted or a sorted subset (not recorded which), taken before or after yellow fever vaccination (not recorded which). The receptor set was obtained from a young woman who received the yellow fever vaccine.

This chain uses TRBV24-1 with TRBJ2-7; D assignment may be TRBD1 or TRBD2 (6 bases each). This CDR3 contains 14 residues. Germline V lookup: CDR1 KGHDR, CDR2 SFDVKD. V gave up 8 bases and J gave up 6 bases, with 19 bases separating them. Here the CDR3 DNA reads TGTGCCACCACTGGAGGGGGAGCGATTCGCGAGCAGTACTTC. Encoded protein: CATTGGGAIREQYF.

The chain recombines TRBV6-1 with TRBJ2-3; TRBD2 matches at 11 bases. V lost 7 bases, J lost 0 bases, and 6 bases stayed unmatched. Per the germline V gene, CDR1 is MNHNS and CDR2 is SASEGT. The length of the CDR3 is 16 residues. Written as DNA, the CDR3 is TGTGCCAGCATTGTTAGCGGGGGGGCTAGCACAGATACGCAGTATTTT. This translates into CASIVSGGASTDTQYF.

This clonotype was seen a handful of times. This chain links TRBV7-3 with TRBJ2-5; possible D gene TRBD1, 6 bases. The V end was cut by 6 bases, the J end by 3 bases, with 11 bases between. The CDR3 totals 13 residues. CDR1 SGHTA and CDR2 FQGTGA come from the germline V gene. The CDR3 sequence is CASRGSGEETQYF. The CDR3 coding sequence is TGTGCCAGCAGAGGATCAGGGGAAGAGACCCAGTACTTC.

The chain joins TRBV2 to TRBJ2-1; D is perhaps TRBD1 (6 bases). The CDR3 spans 12 residues. Per the germline V gene, CDR1 is SNHLY and CDR2 is FYNNEI. Trimming took off 7 bases at V and 7 bases at J, with 11 bases between the two ends. CDR3 coding DNA: TGTGCCAGCAACCCCAGGGGAAATGAGCAGTTCTTC. Its translation is CASNPRGNEQFF.

The rearrangement links TRBV20-1 to TRBJ1-5; 7 bases fit TRBD1. The CDR3 covers 16 residues. Germline V lookup: CDR1 DFQATT, CDR2 SNEGSKA (reference sequence). Trimming removed 3 bases from V and 3 bases from J; junction bases left unmatched: 11. Written as DNA, the CDR3 is TGCAGTGCTAGCCCCCGGGGACAGAGAGTCAATCAGCCCCAGCATTTT. It translates to CSASPRGQRVNQPQHF.

V usage is TRBV23-1 and J usage is TRBJ1-4; D unresolved. TRBV23-1 belongs to the ORF category, with a function that is uncertain. The CDR3 length is 13 residues. Trimming shortened V by 8 bases and J by 0 bases, and 7 bases separated the two germline ends. CDR3 amino acids: CASCGATNEKLFF. The CDR3, as DNA: TGCGCCAGCTGTGGTGCAACTAATGAAAAACTGTTTTTT.

This clonotype was seen only a few times. This chain links TRBV28 with TRBJ1-2; D is perhaps TRBD1 (5 bases). Germline CDR1 and CDR2: MDHEN and SYDVKM. The V end was cut by 6 bases, the J end by 4 bases, with 12 bases between. The CDR3 runs to 13 residues. The CDR3 DNA reads TGTGCCAGCAGGCTCGGGACTGGCTATGGCTACACCTTC. Protein sequence: CASRLGTGYGYTF.

This chain joins TRBV20-1 and TRBJ2-7; either TRBD1 or TRBD2 may supply D (5 bases each). The CDR3 loop spans 13 amino acids. CDR1 is DFQATT and CDR2 is SNEGSKA in the germline V gene (reference sequence). V dropped 0 bases and J dropped 2 bases, with 8 bases sitting between them. CDR3: CSARDRDAYEQYV. The CDR3 nucleotides are TGCAGTGCTAGAGATAGGGACGCCTACGAGCAGTACGTC.

This clonotype was detected only a few times. Here the CDR3 DNA reads TGTGCCAGCAGTGGACAGCAGAACACTGAAGCTTTCTTT. This codes for CASSGQQNTEAFF. The V gene is TRBV12-3 or TRBV12-4, the J gene TRBJ1-1; D may be TRBD1 (6 bases). This CDR3 spans 13 amino acids. V gave up 5 bases and J gave up 1 base, with 8 bases separating them.

This clonotype was found a few times. The chain carries TRBV29-1 and TRBJ1-1, with D possibly matching TRBD1 (6 bases). This CDR3 has 13 amino acids. The V gene's germline CDR1 is SQVTM and CDR2 ANQGSEA. Deletions cut 2 bases from V and 0 bases from J, with 7 bases between. This chain's CDR3 is CSVETGMNTEAFF. For the CDR3, the DNA is TGCAGCGTTGAAACAGGGATGAACACTGAAGCTTTCTTT.